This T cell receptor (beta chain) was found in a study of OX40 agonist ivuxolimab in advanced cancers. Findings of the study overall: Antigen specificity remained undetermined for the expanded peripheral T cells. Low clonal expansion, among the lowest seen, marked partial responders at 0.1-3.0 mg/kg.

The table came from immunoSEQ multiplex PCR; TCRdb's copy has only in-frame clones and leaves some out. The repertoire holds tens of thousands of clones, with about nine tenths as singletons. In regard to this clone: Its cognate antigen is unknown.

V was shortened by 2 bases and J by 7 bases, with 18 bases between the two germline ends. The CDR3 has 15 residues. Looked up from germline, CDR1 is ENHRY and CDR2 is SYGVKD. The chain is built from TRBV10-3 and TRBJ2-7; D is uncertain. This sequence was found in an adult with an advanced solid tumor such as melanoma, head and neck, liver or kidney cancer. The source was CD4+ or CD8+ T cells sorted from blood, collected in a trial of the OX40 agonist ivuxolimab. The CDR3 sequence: CAISESPLTRMEQYF. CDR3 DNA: TGTGCCATCAGTGAGAGTCCCCTTACCCGTATGGAGCAGTACTTC.